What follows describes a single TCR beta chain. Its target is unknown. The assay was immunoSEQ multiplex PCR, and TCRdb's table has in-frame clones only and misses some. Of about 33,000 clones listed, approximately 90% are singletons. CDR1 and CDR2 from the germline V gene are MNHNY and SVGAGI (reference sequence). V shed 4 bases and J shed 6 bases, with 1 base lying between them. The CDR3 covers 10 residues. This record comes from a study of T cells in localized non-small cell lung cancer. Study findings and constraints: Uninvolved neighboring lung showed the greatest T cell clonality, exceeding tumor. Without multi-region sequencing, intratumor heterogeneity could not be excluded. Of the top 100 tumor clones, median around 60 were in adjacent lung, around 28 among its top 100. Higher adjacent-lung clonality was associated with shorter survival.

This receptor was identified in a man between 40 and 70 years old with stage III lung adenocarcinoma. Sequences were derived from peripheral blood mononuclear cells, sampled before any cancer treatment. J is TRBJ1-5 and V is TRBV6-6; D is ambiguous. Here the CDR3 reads CASSSQPQHF. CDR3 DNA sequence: TGTGCCAGCAGTTCTCAGCCCCAGCATTTT.